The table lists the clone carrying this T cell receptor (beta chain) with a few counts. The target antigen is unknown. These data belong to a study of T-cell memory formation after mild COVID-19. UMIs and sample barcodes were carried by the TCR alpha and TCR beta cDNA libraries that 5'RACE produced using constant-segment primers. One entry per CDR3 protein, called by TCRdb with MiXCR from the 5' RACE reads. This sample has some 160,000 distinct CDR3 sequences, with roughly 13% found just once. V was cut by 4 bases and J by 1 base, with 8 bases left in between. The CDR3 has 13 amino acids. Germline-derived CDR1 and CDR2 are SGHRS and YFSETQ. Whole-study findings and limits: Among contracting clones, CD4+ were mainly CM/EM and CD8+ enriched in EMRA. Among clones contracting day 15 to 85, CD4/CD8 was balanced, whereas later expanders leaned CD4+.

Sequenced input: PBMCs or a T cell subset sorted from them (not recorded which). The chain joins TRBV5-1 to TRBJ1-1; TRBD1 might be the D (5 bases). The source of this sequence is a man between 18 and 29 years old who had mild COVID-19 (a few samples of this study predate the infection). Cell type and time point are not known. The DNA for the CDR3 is TGCGCCAGCAGCAAGGGGCGGAACACTGAAGCTTTCTTT. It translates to CASSKGRNTEAFF. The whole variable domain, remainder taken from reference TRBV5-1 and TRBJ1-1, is KAGVTQTPRYLIKTRGQQVTLSCSPISGHRSVSWYQQTPGQGLQFLFEYFSETQRNKGNFPGRFSGRQFSNSRSEMNVSTLELGDSALYLCASSKGRNTEAFFGQGTRLTVV.